The present TCR beta chain was sequenced within a study of response to subunit inactivated influenza vaccine. With V trimmed by 1 base and J by 6 bases, 2 bases remained unmatched. The CDR3 covers 14 residues. Germline V lookup: CDR1 SGHVS, CDR2 FNYEAQ. This clonotype was counted ten times or more. Its cognate antigen is unknown. Each CDR3 protein is one row after TCRdb ran MiXCR on the RT-PCR reads. Altogether around 200,000 distinct CDR3 sequences are present, about 10% being singletons, with the ten largest covering roughly 11%. Overall study results and limits: With each seasonal influenza vaccination, the authors suggested, few new T cells are recruited.

The clonotype was recovered from a middle-aged man who received an inactivated influenza vaccine. Sequencing used non-naive T cells sorted from PBMCs, obtained on the day of vaccination. This chain uses TRBV7-6 with TRBJ2-2, with 7 bases identical to TRBD2. CDR3 amino acids: CASSLELASGELFF. The CDR3 DNA is TGTGCCAGCAGCTTAGAACTAGCGTCCGGGGAGCTGTTTTTT. Drawing the rest from reference TRBV7-6 and TRBJ2-2, the complete variable domain is GAGVSQSPRYKVTKRGQDVALRCDPISGHVSLYWYRQALGQGPEFLTYFNYEAQQDKSGLPNDRFSAERPEGSISTLTIQRTEQRDSAMYRCASSLELASGELFFGEGSRLTVL.